A selection of T cell receptor beta chains follows, all from one sample in a study of blood T cell repertoires in COVID-19. Libraries were prepared by immunoSEQ multiplex PCR; TCRdb keeps only in-frame clonotypes and omits some of them. The table shows 25,000 to 30,000 clones, with about 89% occurring only once. The sequenced material came from peripheral blood. The receptors originated from a human donor in a cohort sampled during active COVID-19. Both conserved end residues are part of each CDR3. The D gene is left open where the match is weak. Some rows have no size entry. The others give once, few or many, or a class for an expanded clone.

d_gene: -; j_gene: TRBJ2-2; v_gene: TRBV2; abundance: -; CDR3nt: TGTGCCAGCAGTGTAGAGGGGGTTGGCGGGGAGCTGTTTTTT; CDR3aa: CASSVEGVGGELFF
d_gene: TRBD2; j_gene: TRBJ2-3; v_gene: TRBV28; abundance: -; CDR3nt: TGTGCCAGCAGTTTAGGCGGACTAGCGGGGGGTTCAGATACGCAGTATTTT; CDR3aa: CASSLGGLAGGSDTQYF
d_gene: -; j_gene: TRBJ2-3; v_gene: TRBV6-6; abundance: -; CDR3nt: TGTGCCAGCAGTTTGTCGCGGGGAAGCACAGATACGCAGTATTTT; CDR3aa: CASSLSRGSTDTQYF
d_gene: -; j_gene: TRBJ1-2; v_gene: TRBV3-1/TRBV3-2; abundance: -; CDR3nt: TGTGCCAGCAGCCCCACGGCCAGGGCGATTGGCTACACCTTC; CDR3aa: CASSPTARAIGYTF
d_gene: TRBD1; j_gene: TRBJ2-5; v_gene: TRBV11-1; abundance: -; CDR3nt: TGTGCCAGCAGCTTAGCGTGGGACAGGGAGACCCAGTACTTC; CDR3aa: CASSLAWDRETQYF
d_gene: TRBD2; j_gene: TRBJ2-5; v_gene: TRBV12-3/TRBV12-4; abundance: -; CDR3nt: TGTGCCAGCAGCAAGGGACTAGGGAAGACCCAGTACTTC; CDR3aa: CASSKGLGKTQYF
d_gene: TRBD2; j_gene: TRBJ2-5; v_gene: TRBV4-2; abundance: once; CDR3nt: TGTGCCAGCAGCCAAGGGGTGGAGCGGGGGGGCCGAGGGGAGACCCAGTACTTC; CDR3aa: CASSQGVERGGRGETQYF
d_gene: TRBD1; j_gene: TRBJ1-1; v_gene: TRBV4-2; abundance: -; CDR3nt: TGTGCCAGCAGCCTGGGGACAGGAGGGGAGGGCACTGAAGCTTTCTTT; CDR3aa: CASSLGTGGEGTEAFF
d_gene: -; j_gene: TRBJ1-5; v_gene: TRBV6-5; abundance: few; CDR3nt: TGTGCCAGCAGTTCCTACAGAGATCATCAGCCCCAGCATTTT; CDR3aa: CASSSYRDHQPQHF
d_gene: TRBD1; j_gene: TRBJ2-2; v_gene: TRBV18; abundance: once; CDR3nt: TGTGCCAGCTCACGGGGAACAGGGGTCCAAGCAGATCAGCGGAACACCGGGGAGCTGTTTTTT; CDR3aa: CASSRGTGVQADQRNTGELFF
d_gene: TRBD2; j_gene: TRBJ2-5; v_gene: TRBV5-1; abundance: -; CDR3nt: TGCGCCAGCAGCTTTGGAGCGGCCGGGGGGGAGACCCAGTACTTC; CDR3aa: CASSFGAAGGETQYF